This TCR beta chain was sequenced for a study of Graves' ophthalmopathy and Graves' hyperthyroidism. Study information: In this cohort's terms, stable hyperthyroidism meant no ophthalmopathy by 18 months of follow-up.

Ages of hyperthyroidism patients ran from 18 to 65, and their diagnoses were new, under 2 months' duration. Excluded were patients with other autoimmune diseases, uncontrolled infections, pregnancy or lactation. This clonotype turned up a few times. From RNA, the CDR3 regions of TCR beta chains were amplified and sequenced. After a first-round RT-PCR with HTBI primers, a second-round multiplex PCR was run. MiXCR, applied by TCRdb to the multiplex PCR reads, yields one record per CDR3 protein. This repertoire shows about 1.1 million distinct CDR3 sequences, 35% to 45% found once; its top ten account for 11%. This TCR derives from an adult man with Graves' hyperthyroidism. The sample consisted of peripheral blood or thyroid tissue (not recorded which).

The CDR3 reads CAISTMNPAGANVLTF. The CDR3 DNA reads TGTGCCATCAGCACGATGAATCCAGCTGGGGCCAACGTCCTGACTTTC. V gene TRBV10-3 combines with J gene TRBJ2-6, with D unresolved. V lost 6 bases and J 2 bases, leaving 14 bases between the germline ends. The V gene's germline CDR1 is ENHRY and CDR2 SYGVKD. This CDR3 has 16 residues.